Presented here are 24 T cell receptor beta chains from one specimen sequenced in a study of OX40 agonist ivuxolimab in advanced cancers. Assay used: immunoSEQ multiplex PCR; TCRdb lists only in-frame clones, some missing. The table includes around 56,000 clones, roughly three quarters detected once. This sample comprised CD4+ or CD8+ T cells sorted from blood, obtained in a trial of the OX40 agonist ivuxolimab. The receptors stem from an adult with an advanced solid tumor such as melanoma, head and neck, liver or kidney cancer.

V usage is TRBV2 and J usage is TRBJ2-2, with 8 bases aligning to TRBD2. Trimming removed 4 bases from V and 6 bases from J; junction bases left unmatched: 7. Germline assignment: CDR1 SNHLY and CDR2 FYNNEI. This CDR3 is built from 15 residues. CDR3 sequence reads: CASSALAVGAGELFF. The CDR3, as DNA: TGTGCCAGCAGTGCACTAGCGGTCGGAGCCGGGGAGCTGTTTTTT.

This clone was seen just once. Here the CDR3 DNA reads TGTGCCAGTAGTATGTTCTTGGGGGCGGACACCGGGGAGCTGTTTTTT. Its translation: CASSMFLGADTGELFF. The chain employs TRBV19 and TRBJ2-2, with D possibly TRBD1 on 6 matching bases. V lost 3 bases and J 3 bases, leaving 14 bases between the germline ends. The germline gives CDR1 LNHDA, CDR2 SQIVND (reference sequence). This CDR3 is built from 16 residues.

The rearrangement uses TRBV18 and TRBJ1-1; 7 nucleotides agree with TRBD1. The CDR3 spans 16 residues. With 0 bases clipped from V and 0 bases from J, the junction kept 4 bases outside the gene matches. CDR1 KGHSH and CDR2 LQKENI come from the germline V gene. As DNA, the CDR3 is TGTGCCAGCTCACCACCTAAAGGGACAGTGAACACTGAAGCTTTCTTT. It is translated as CASSPPKGTVNTEAFF.

Written as DNA, the CDR3 is TGCGCCAGCAGTGAGTGGTTCAATCAGCCCCAGCATTTT. It translates to CASSEWFNQPQHF. The chain couples TRBV10-2 to TRBJ1-5; D remains ambiguous. Trimming took off 1 base at V and 3 bases at J, with 4 bases between the two ends. CDR1 is WSHSY and CDR2 is SAAADI in the germline V gene. The CDR3 is made up of 13 amino acids.

The chain uses TRBV18 and TRBJ2-7; tentatively, D is TRBD2 (5 bases). The CDR3 totals 15 residues. The V end lost 4 bases, the J end lost 2 bases, and 15 bases lay between the germline ends. In germline, CDR1 is KGHSH, CDR2 LQKENI. This chain's CDR3 is CASSRELVPTYEQYF. The CDR3 bases are TGTGCCAGCTCACGAGAACTAGTCCCCACCTACGAGCAGTACTTC.

The chain carries TRBV5-1 and TRBJ1-1; D remains ambiguous. This CDR3 has 14 residues. Between the trimmed V and J ends, which lost 7 bases and 0 bases, there was a span of 13 bases. Germline loops: CDR1 SGHRS, CDR2 YFSETQ. The CDR3 is CASGRVGMNTEAFF. The DNA of the CDR3 is TGCGCCAGCGGGAGGGTAGGGATGAACACTGAAGCTTTCTTT.

A note on this clone: The germline gene is not matched at one end of the junction; a read error may be the cause. The chain carries TRBV6-1 and TRBJ1-2, with TRBD1 matching 8 bases. The CDR3 is 16 amino acids. Germline V lookup: CDR1 MNHNS, CDR2 SASEGT. In nucleotides, the CDR3 is TGTGCCAGCCGTGAACAGGGGGTCGTAGCTAACTATGGCTACACCTTC. Translating gives CASREQGVVANYGYTF.

The rearrangement joins TRBV5-8 to TRBJ1-1; no clear D. The V gene's germline CDR1 is SGHTS and CDR2 YDEGEE. V lost 0 bases and J 3 bases, leaving 6 bases between the germline ends. CDR3 length equals 13 residues. CDR3 protein: CASSLAGYTEAFF. In DNA form, the CDR3 reads TGTGCCAGCAGCTTGGCCGGATACACTGAAGCTTTCTTT.

The V and J genes are TRBV7-6 and TRBJ2-7; the D gene is possibly TRBD2 (6 bases). Germline assignment: CDR1 SGHVS and CDR2 FNYEAQ. CDR3 length: 14 residues. Trimming removed 4 bases at V and 0 bases at J, with 10 bases between. In nucleotides, the CDR3 is TGTGCCAGCAGCTCCGTAGCGGACTCCTACGAGCAGTACTTC. Translated, it gives CASSSVADSYEQYF.

The genes are TRBV11-3 and TRBJ2-1, with 8 bases matching TRBD1. Germline CDR1 is SGHNT and CDR2 is YENEEA. This CDR3 is built from 14 residues. V gave up 5 bases and J gave up 5 bases; unmatched junction bases: 5. The CDR3 bases are TGTGCCAGCAGCGCCCGGACAGGGAACAATGAGCAGTTCTTC. Residues: CASSARTGNNEQFF.

This clone was counted a few times. V usage is TRBV7-9 and J usage is TRBJ2-1; the D gene is possibly TRBD2 (5 bases). Trimming cost V 4 bases and J 8 bases, with 12 bases left between them. CDR1 and CDR2 (germline): SEHNR, FQNEAQ (reference sequence). This CDR3 region has 13 residues. The chain's CDR3 is CASSYSSGDEQFF. CDR3 DNA sequence: TGTGCCAGCAGCTATTCAAGCGGCGATGAGCAGTTCTTC.

The V gene is TRBV5-1, the J gene TRBJ2-7; 9 bases are a match to TRBD2. Germline CDR1 is SGHRS and CDR2 is YFSETQ. The CDR3 sequence is 18 residues long. V trimming: 4 bases; J trimming: 4 bases; junction bases outside the gene matches: 18. This CDR3 reads CASSPTASGNYEMYEQYF. The CDR3 bases are TGCGCCAGCAGCCCCACAGCTAGCGGGAACTACGAAATGTACGAGCAGTACTTC. The variable domain in full, with the rest retrieved from reference TRBV5-1 and TRBJ2-7, is KAGVTQTPRYLIKTRGQQVTLSCSPISGHRSVSWYQQTPGQGLQFLFEYFSETQRNKGNFPGRFSGRQFSNSRSEMNVSTLELGDSALYLCASSPTASGNYEMYEQYFGPGTRLTVT.

The chain has TRBV18 and TRBJ2-3; D might be TRBD2 (6 bases). CDR3 length: 16 amino acids. Trimming pared 1 base from V and 9 bases from J, leaving 20 bases between. Germline V gene sequence: CDR1 KGHSH, CDR2 LQKENI. The CDR3 protein is CASSPQSSAHGDTQYF. DNA of the CDR3: TGTGCCAGCTCACCACAGTCTAGCGCACATGGGGACACGCAGTATTTT.

The chain couples TRBV6-1 to TRBJ1-5, with D perhaps matching TRBD1 (5 bases). CDR1 MNHNS and CDR2 SASEGT come from the germline V gene. The CDR3 has 15 amino acids. V lost 1 base, J lost 1 base, and 8 bases lay in between. The CDR3 nucleotides are TGTGCCAGCAGTGAAGTGTGGGGGAGCAATCAGCCCCAGCATTTT. Translating gives CASSEVWGSNQPQHF.

J is TRBJ2-4 and V is TRBV7-2; 7 bases agree with TRBD2. V lost 5 bases to trimming and J lost 6 bases; unmatched junction nucleotides: 7. From germline, CDR1 is SGHTA and CDR2 FQGNSA. The CDR3 runs 14 residues. The CDR3 protein is CASSQGGVGNIQYF. CDR3 nucleotides: TGTGCCAGCAGCCAGGGAGGGGTTGGAAACATTCAGTACTTC.

The rearrangement uses TRBV7-9 and TRBJ1-3, with D possibly TRBD1 on 6 matching bases. The ends were cut back, 5 bases at V and 0 bases at J, with 11 bases in the middle. The CDR3 contains 15 residues. Germline V lookup: CDR1 SEHNR, CDR2 FQNEAQ (reference sequence). CDR3 DNA: TGTGCCAGCAGCCGCGACAGGACCTCTGGAAACACCATATATTTT. It is translated as CASSRDRTSGNTIYF. The full variable domain, completed using reference TRBV7-9 and TRBJ1-3, is DTGVSQNPRHKITKRGQNVTFRCDPISEHNRLYWYRQTLGQGPEFLTYFQNEAQLEKSRLLSDRFSAERPKGSFSTLEIQRTEQGDSAMYLCASSRDRTSGNTIYFGEGSWLTVV.

This clone was detected a few times. This chain uses TRBV18 with TRBJ1-5; D is unresolved. CDR3 length: 13 amino acids. Per germline, CDR1 KGHSH and CDR2 LQKENI. V was trimmed by 6 bases and J by 9 bases, leaving 15 bases between them. Written as DNA, the CDR3 is TGTGCCAGCTCTACCGGCACCGACGTGCCCCAGCATTTT. Translated, it gives CASSTGTDVPQHF.

Only a few counts were recorded for this clone. Here the CDR3 reads CASSKLAGASDEQFF. CDR3 sequence (DNA): TGTGCCAGCAGCAAATTAGCGGGAGCTAGCGATGAGCAGTTCTTC. This chain links TRBV7-6 with TRBJ2-1, with 9 bases matching TRBD2. CDR1 is SGHVS and CDR2 is FNYEAQ in the germline V gene. Trimming cost V 5 bases and J 8 bases; bases outside gene matches: 10. The CDR3 is 15 residues long.

This clone was counted only a few times. The rearrangement joins TRBV2 to TRBJ1-1; D is possibly TRBD1 (6 bases). The CDR3 loop spans 15 amino acids. CDR1 SNHLY and CDR2 FYNNEI come from the germline V gene. Trimming took 4 bases from V and 7 from J, leaving 19 bases between them. The CDR3 spells CASSVYYLGDIEAFF. The DNA of the CDR3 is TGTGCCAGCAGTGTCTATTACTTGGGGGACATTGAAGCTTTCTTT.

This clone is labeled as medium-sized. This chain uses TRBV5-4 with TRBJ1-2; 8 nucleotides agree with TRBD1. Germline V gene data show CDR1 as SGHNT and CDR2 as YYREEE (reference sequence). CDR3 length: 15 residues. Losses at the gene ends were 0 bases for V and 7 bases for J; bases not matched to a gene: 8. As DNA, the CDR3 is TGTGCCAGCAGCTTGGGCGGGACAGGCCTTGGTGGCTACACCTTC. This sequence encodes CASSLGGTGLGGYTF.

This clone was recorded once. The chain combines TRBV19 with TRBJ2-5; D may match TRBD1 or TRBD2 (5 bases each). From germline, CDR1 is LNHDA and CDR2 SQIVND (reference sequence). This CDR3 spans 14 amino acids. The ends were cut back, 4 bases at V and 2 bases at J, with 11 bases in the middle. The CDR3 is CASSRGAVQETQYF. The CDR3 region has the DNA TGTGCCAGTAGTAGAGGGGCTGTGCAAGAGACCCAGTACTTC.

This chain links TRBV5-1 with TRBJ2-5; 8 nucleotides align to TRBD2. Trimming cost V 3 bases and J 5 bases; bases outside gene matches: 6. CDR3 length: 14 residues. CDR1 SGHRS and CDR2 YFSETQ come from the germline V gene. DNA of the CDR3: TGCGCCAGCAGCTCCGGGACTAGTGGTGAGACCCAGTACTTC. It translates to CASSSGTSGETQYF.

The chain employs TRBV7-9 and TRBJ2-3; D may be TRBD1 (6 bases). The germline gives CDR1 SEHNR, CDR2 FQNEAQ (reference sequence). The CDR3 covers 17 residues. With 2 bases removed from V and 0 bases from J, the gap between germline ends came to 15 bases. The CDR3, as DNA: TGTGCCAGCAGCTTAAGGGGTGGACAGACTAGCACAGATACGCAGTATTTT. This gives the protein CASSLRGGQTSTDTQYF. Full variable domain (rest looked up from reference TRBV7-9 and TRBJ2-3): DTGVSQNPRHKITKRGQNVTFRCDPISEHNRLYWYRQTLGQGPEFLTYFQNEAQLEKSRLLSDRFSAERPKGSFSTLEIQRTEQGDSAMYLCASSLRGGQTSTDTQYFGPGTRLTVL.

The J gene is TRBJ1-3, the V gene TRBV7-2; 7 positions match TRBD1. Germline lookup yields CDR1 SGHTA and CDR2 FQGNSA. J was trimmed by 2 bases and V by 4 bases; bases with no gene match: 5. This CDR3 contains 15 residues. The CDR3: CASSSRQGPGNTIYF. The CDR3 nucleotides are TGTGCCAGCAGCTCCAGACAGGGCCCTGGAAACACCATATATTTT.